Ten or more counts support the clone carrying this T cell receptor beta chain. Its antigen is not identified. Quantitative 5'-RACE with molecular barcodes generated TCR beta libraries. TCRdb re-called the 5' RACE reads with MiXCR, one entry per CDR3 protein. The table lists 220,000 or so distinct CDR3 sequences, approximately 20% of them singletons. These data are taken from a study of CD8 T cells in ankylosing spondylitis. Study observations and caveats: Clones linked with disease were CD8+ and fairly uncommon in the peripheral blood. Earlier reports found some motif variants in synovial fluid and blood in reactive arthritis. Disease-linked clones were reportedly significantly enriched in matched ankylosing spondylitis synovial fluid. In ankylosing spondylitis blood, a motif of roughly 8 highly homologous TCR beta variants appeared characteristic.

Sequencing was carried out using blood, either unsorted or a sorted T cell fraction (not recorded which). The sequence was collected from a male donor with ankylosing spondylitis.

The CDR3 reads CASSLVGRGAEGYTF. In DNA form, the CDR3 reads TGTGCCAGCAGTTTAGTAGGCCGGGGGGCGGAGGGCTACACCTTC. V is TRBV12-3 or TRBV12-4 and J is TRBJ1-2; D is perhaps TRBD1 (6 bases). Trimming pared 1 base from V and 8 bases from J, leaving 17 bases between. This CDR3 is 15 amino acids long.